This section outlines one TCR beta chain sequence together with its context. It has no known antigen specificity. No base quality information exists; no much larger clone differs at one position. Sequences ENHRY (CDR1) and SYGVKD (CDR2) are obtained from the germline V gene. Reading from cysteine to phenylalanine, the CDR3 counts 13 amino acids. The DNA shown is the 39-base CDR3, in frame from base 1. After removal of 2 bases from V and 5 bases from J, the junction retains 0 bases not matched to a gene. The library was generated by the immunoSEQ multiplex PCR assay. The multiplex PCR relied on a mix of 60 forward primers for TCR Vbeta segments and 13 reverse primers for TCR Jbeta segments. Amplification of the CDR3 region of rearranged TCR beta genes was performed with a multiplex PCR assay on genomic DNA. Amplified TCR beta libraries were sequenced as 87-base-pair reads on the Illumina HiSeq System. The original pipeline was this. A later analysis tallied around 87 million unique TCR beta chains across the approximately 670 repertoires, and approximately 12 million of those chains were shared by two or more donors. To remove PCR and sequencing errors, raw reads were error-corrected and collapsed into unique sequences using a nearest-neighbor algorithm that merged closely related sequences. Alignment of CDR3 sequences to IMGT reference sequences was used to assign V, D and J gene segments. Each retained sequence needed at least a six-nucleotide match to both a V gene segment and a J gene segment. Rearrangements were classified as productive when the CDR3 lacked stop codons and remained in frame with V and J, and all other rearrangements were classified as non-productive. Following IMGT convention, CDR3 was defined as the stretch from the second conserved V-encoded cysteine up to the conserved J-encoded phenylalanine. In an earlier analysis of 550 to 650 of the donors, sequences lacking an unambiguous match to a single V gene segment were excluded. An earlier analysis of 587 of the donors classified V segments as functional when productive rearrangements were above 56.7% and as segregating when the standard deviation between donors was above 5%. A statistical classification framework was built to diagnose cytomegalovirus status from the catalog of TCR beta chain sequences. V and J gene assignment, in a later analysis, came from comparing TCR nucleotide sequences with IMGT/GENE-DB human TR gene sequences. In a later analysis, CDR3 sequences and most-parsimonious VDJ recombination scenarios were assigned using the TCRdist pipeline. In a later analysis, each TCR beta chain was defined by its CDR3 amino acid sequence together with its V-gene family, and reads without a unique V-gene family were excluded. As a way to deal with suspected cross-contamination and a sequencing artifact, a later analysis dropped approximately 590 nucleotide sequences that were highly shared and had low generation probability. A later analysis calculated a clonal expansion index for each public chain from normalized within-repertoire ranks of inferred template counts. In a later analysis, generation probabilities were computed with a VDJ recombination model fitted to out-of-frame rearrangements, and the resulting probabilities were checked against IGoR. In a later analysis, hypergeometric tests were used to score TCR-TCR, TCR-HLA and TCR-CMV co-occurrence, with a repertoire-size bias correction applied to TCR pairs. In a later analysis, false discovery rates were estimated by permuting HLA or CMV assignments 20 times. In a later analysis, co-occurring TCRs were grouped using DBSCAN, with TCRdist sequence similarity added in when clustering inside HLA-allele-positive subsets. Repertoires with fewer than 30,000 or more than 120,000 public chains, plus five repertoires with anomalous nucleotide sharing, were excluded from co-occurrence clustering. TCRdb obtained this table from immuneACCESS and retained in-frame rearrangements with V and J assigned. These tables miss some clones; where compared with another copy, unresolved V genes account for less than half of the shortfall, and the remainder is unexplained. V, J and clone size are those of that table, while D and trimming were read from the DNA. This sample holds around 200,000 clones; approximately 90% were observed only once. Approximately 1% of the sample rests with the top ten.

The data were taken from a study of cytomegalovirus exposure and HLA in healthy donors (dated by TCRdb to between 2016 and 2019). Regarding the research as a whole: An earlier analysis of several hundred of the donors reported approximately 280 Gb of sequence data and 95 million to 120 million unique TCR beta sequences obtained from roughly 170 million T cells. Roughly 300 gigabases of sequencing data and 78 million or so unique TCR sequences were included in an early release covering about 700 HLA-typed donors. Among the approximately 400 genotyped donors, roughly 80% belonged to the genetic ancestry cluster associated with self-reported Caucasian donors. The study was designed to test whether signatures of past pathogen exposure could be identified by cataloging public T cell receptors. The T cell repertoires of 700 or so subjects were profiled by immunosequencing and related to cytomegalovirus serostatus. Besides the first cohort of 666 subjects, a separate validation cohort made up of 95 to 150 different subjects was used. To predict cytomegalovirus infection status, the study brought together high-throughput TCR immunosequencing, statistical association of individual TCRs with disease status, and machine learning. To study patterns of TCR occurrence, a later analysis re-analyzed previously published TCR beta repertoires from around 700 donors and added high-resolution HLA genotyping. Rather than drawing on any new phenotypic data, the later analysis identified candidate immune exposures from TCR beta sequences and the way those sequences occurred across donors. An earlier analysis of several hundred of the donors applied high-throughput TCR beta sequencing to assess whether each TCR beta V gene segment acted as functional or pseudogenic. Alongside the repertoire data, information on donor age, sex, ethnicity and CMV serostatus was compiled. A later genetic analysis took genome-wide SNP genotypes for about 65% of the 666 donors and used that subset as a discovery cohort. Every repertoire in the discovery cohort had been generated on one and the same sequencing platform. HLA typing covered class I and class II loci at four-digit resolution. The number of typed donors differed by locus: about 620-640 for A, B, C, DRB1 and DQB1; 522 for DQA1; 606 for DPA1; and about 470 for DPB1. Several DR-DQ haplotypes were handled as single units for association and clustering, since linkage in the cohort was strong. On average, roughly 250,000 unique TCR beta nucleotide sequences were sequenced per donor among 398 genotyped donors of the cohort, with about 19% of those sequences being non-productive. Overall study outcomes, separate from this receptor: Across donors, most TCR sequences were observed very rarely, whereas some public TCRs were present in many individuals. Because HLA typing was missing for some donors at each locus, association tests included only the typed subset. A further reported finding was that TCR beta sequences accurately predicted the HLA-A and HLA-B alleles for most subjects in the first cohort. Approximately 16 rarely observed V segments, including chromosome 9 orphons, were excluded from the earlier analysis of several hundred of the donors because counts were too low. A later genetic analysis associated a missense DCLRE1C variant with V-gene and J-gene trimming of TCR beta chains, and an independent cohort replicated the association. For the cohort, immune exposure information was limited to CMV serostatus. In a later analysis, most CMV-associated TCR beta chains were found to appear HLA-restricted, with HLA associations seemingly driven largely by CMV exposure. A few of the identified cytomegalovirus-associated TCR beta chains were confirmed in vitro to be specific for cytomegalovirus antigens. The sequencing pipeline was judged likely to have produced a cluster of highly shared sequence variants as a technical artifact. The cohort was sequenced for TCR beta chains only, and without alpha or paired-chain data the features that could be detected were limited. Several of the top co-occurrence clusters appeared to be linked to parvovirus B19, influenza, CMV and Epstein-Barr virus, according to a later analysis. Assigning TCR associations to individual alleles was difficult when HLA alleles, especially DR and DQ, strongly co-occurred. At a false discovery rate of 0.05, a later analysis linked around 17,000 TCR beta sequences to specific HLA alleles. In a later genetic analysis, fewer N-insertions in productive TCRs were reported among donors in an Asian-associated ancestry cluster than the 666-donor mean. In a later analysis, HLA-associated TCR beta chains showed more clonal expansion and lower generation probabilities than non-associated chains that were equally common. Roughly uniform sequencing depth across donors was assumed in presence/absence analyses, although this assumption may not hold. In both the original and validation cohorts, the classifier was reported to diagnose cytomegalovirus status with high specificity and sensitivity. Linkage disequilibrium might explain the correlated functional status among segregating V segments, but an unknown experimental factor could not be ruled out. The study gave a list of 150 to 200 TCR beta chains associated with cytomegalovirus. Some IMGT-functional V segments, including TRBV6-2 and TRBV6-3, could not be told apart with the 87-base-pair reads, so those segments were excluded. In an earlier analysis of several hundred of the donors, most TCR beta V segments were observed in productive rearrangements about 87% or about 30% of the time, broadly matching IMGT annotations. A later analysis found that TCR association rates varied across HLA loci, with DRB1 alleles showing the most associated TCRs and HLA-C alleles the fewest. The authors suggested that the approach could potentially be generalized to other disease states and immunological phenotypes.

The cohort was made up of approximately 670 healthy bone marrow donors. At the time of sampling, every cohort member was nominally healthy, though immune exposures that went unrecorded were likely present. The donor was CMV seronegative and was included in the group of over 300 seronegative cohort members. A peripheral blood sample was collected from each donor, and TCR beta sequencing was performed on peripheral blood mononuclear cells. Genomic DNA was extracted from the blood cell samples with the Qiagen DNeasy Blood Extraction Kit. This clonotype originated in a woman in her late teens or twenties in good health and CMV-seronegative. Source material: PBMCs. The chain uses TRBV10-3 and TRBJ1-2, and 9 junctional nucleotides match TRBD1. The CDR3 has the sequence CAISEGQGYGYTF. In nucleotides, the sequence is TGTGCCATCAGTGAGGGACAGGGGTATGGCTACACCTTC.